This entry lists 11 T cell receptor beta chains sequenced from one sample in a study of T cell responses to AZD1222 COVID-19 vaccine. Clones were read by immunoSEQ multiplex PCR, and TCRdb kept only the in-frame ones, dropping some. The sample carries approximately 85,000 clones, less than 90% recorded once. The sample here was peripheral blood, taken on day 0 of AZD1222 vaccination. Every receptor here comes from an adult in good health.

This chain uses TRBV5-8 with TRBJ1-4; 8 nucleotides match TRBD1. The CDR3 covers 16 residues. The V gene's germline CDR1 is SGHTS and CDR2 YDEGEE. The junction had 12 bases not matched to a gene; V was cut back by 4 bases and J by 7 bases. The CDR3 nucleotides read TGTGCCAGCAGCCCCGGACAGGGCGGAAAGGCTGAAAAACTGTTTTTT. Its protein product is CASSPGQGGKAEKLFF.

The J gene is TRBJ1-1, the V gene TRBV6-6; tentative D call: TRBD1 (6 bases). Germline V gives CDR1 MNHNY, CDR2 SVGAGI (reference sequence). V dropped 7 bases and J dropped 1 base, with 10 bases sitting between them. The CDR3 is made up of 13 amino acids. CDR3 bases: TGTGCCAGCATACCACAGGGGAACACTGAAGCTTTCTTT. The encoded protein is CASIPQGNTEAFF.

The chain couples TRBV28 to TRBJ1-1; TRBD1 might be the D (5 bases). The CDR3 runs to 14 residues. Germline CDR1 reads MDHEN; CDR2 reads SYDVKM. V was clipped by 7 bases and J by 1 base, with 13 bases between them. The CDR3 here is CASTHRPPNTEAFF. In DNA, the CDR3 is TGTGCCAGCACCCACAGGCCGCCGAACACTGAAGCTTTCTTT. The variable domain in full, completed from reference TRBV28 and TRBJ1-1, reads DVKVTQSSRYLVKRTGEKVFLECVQDMDHENMFWYRQDPGLGLRLIYFSYDVKMKEKGDIPEGYSVSREKKERFSLILESASTNQTSMYLCASTHRPPNTEAFFGQGTRLTVV.

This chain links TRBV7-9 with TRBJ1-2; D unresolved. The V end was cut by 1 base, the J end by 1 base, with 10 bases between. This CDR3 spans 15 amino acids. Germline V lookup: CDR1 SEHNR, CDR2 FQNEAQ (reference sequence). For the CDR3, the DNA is TGTGCCAGCAGCTTAGATCCAGTACTTAACTATGGCTACACCTTC. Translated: CASSLDPVLNYGYTF.

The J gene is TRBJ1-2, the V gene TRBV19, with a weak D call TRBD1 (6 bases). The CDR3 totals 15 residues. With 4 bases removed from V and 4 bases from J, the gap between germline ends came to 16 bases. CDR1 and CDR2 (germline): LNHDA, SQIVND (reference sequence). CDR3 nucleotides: TGTGCCAGTAGTAGGACAGCTAAAATCTCCTATGGCTACACCTTC. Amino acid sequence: CASSRTAKISYGYTF.

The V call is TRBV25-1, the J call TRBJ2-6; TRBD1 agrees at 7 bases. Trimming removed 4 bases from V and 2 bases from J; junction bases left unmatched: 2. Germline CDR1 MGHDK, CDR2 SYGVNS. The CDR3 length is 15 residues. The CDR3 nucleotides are TGTGCCAGCAGTGGGCAGGGGGCTGGGGCCAACGTCCTGACTTTC. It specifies CASSGQGAGANVLTF.

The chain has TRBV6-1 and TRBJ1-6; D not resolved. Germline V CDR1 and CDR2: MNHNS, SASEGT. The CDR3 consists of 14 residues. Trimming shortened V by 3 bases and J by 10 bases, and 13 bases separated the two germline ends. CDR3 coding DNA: TGTGCCAGCAGTGACGGATTCTTGAGCTCACCCCTCCACTTT. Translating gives CASSDGFLSSPLHF.

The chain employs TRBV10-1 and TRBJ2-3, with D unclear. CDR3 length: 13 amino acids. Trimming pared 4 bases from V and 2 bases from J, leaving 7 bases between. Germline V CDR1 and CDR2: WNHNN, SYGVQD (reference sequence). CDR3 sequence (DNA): TGCGCCAGCAGTGGTGAGGCCACAGATACGCAGTATTTT. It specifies CASSGEATDTQYF.

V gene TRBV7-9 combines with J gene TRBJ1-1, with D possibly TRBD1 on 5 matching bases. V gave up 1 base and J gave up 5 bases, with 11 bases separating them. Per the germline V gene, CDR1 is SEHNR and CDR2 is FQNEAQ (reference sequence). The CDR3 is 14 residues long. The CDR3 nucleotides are TGTGCCAGCAGCTTAGGGGGCTCGGTAACTGAAGCTTTCTTT. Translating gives CASSLGGSVTEAFF. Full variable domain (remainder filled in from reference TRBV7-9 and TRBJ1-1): DTGVSQNPRHKITKRGQNVTFRCDPISEHNRLYWYRQTLGQGPEFLTYFQNEAQLEKSRLLSDRFSAERPKGSFSTLEIQRTEQGDSAMYLCASSLGGSVTEAFFGQGTRLTVV.

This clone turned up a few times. For the CDR3, the DNA is TGCGCCAGCAGCTTGAGGCGGGGTTCCTACGAGCAGTACTTC. Encoded protein: CASSLRRGSYEQYF. V and J are TRBV5-1 and TRBJ2-7; D is perhaps TRBD2 (6 bases). Trimming removed 1 base at V and 1 base at J, with 9 bases between. Per the germline V gene, CDR1 is SGHRS and CDR2 is YFSETQ. The CDR3 consists of 14 residues.

The CDR3 protein is CASSLGGVPKETQYF. The CDR3 DNA reads as TGTGCCAGCAGCTTGGGAGGTGTTCCGAAAGAGACCCAGTACTTC. This chain joins TRBV11-2 and TRBJ2-5, with TRBD2 as a possible D gene (6 bases). The CDR3 covers 15 residues. Trimming removed 3 bases at V and 3 bases at J, with 14 bases between. The germline V gene encodes CDR1 SGHAT and CDR2 FQNNGV.